The TCR beta chain described here comes from a study of cytomegalovirus exposure and HLA in healthy donors. Notes on the study in general: There was a cluster of highly shared sequence variants that was likely a sequencing artifact. Cytomegalovirus-associated TCR beta chains were listed, numbering roughly 150.

Germline CDR1 LNHDA, CDR2 SQIVND (reference sequence). The CDR3 has 15 residues. The J segment lost 6 bases and the V segment lost 6 bases, leaving 11 bases of the junction unmatched. As regards this clone: Its antigen is as yet unknown.

A multiplex PCR was run with 60 Vbeta primers and 13 Jbeta primers. Only in-frame clones appear in the TCRdb table, and some are missing; sequencing was by immunoSEQ multiplex PCR. The sample lists 150,000 to 200,000 clones, over 75% occurring once. The chain uses TRBV19 and TRBJ1-5; 7 positions agree with TRBD1. Material for sequencing was PBMCs. This sequence was found in a girl less than two years old in good health and CMV-seronegative. The CDR3 sequence is CASRTTGKWVQPQHF. CDR3 nucleotides: TGTGCCAGTAGGACGACAGGGAAATGGGTTCAGCCCCAGCATTTT.